This T cell receptor beta chain comes out of a study of control samples from healthy donors and cancer patients. Sequencing used immunoSEQ multiplex PCR; TCRdb keeps in-frame clones, though not all of them. The sample gives approximately 70,000 clones, over 75% of which show up once; more than 0.95% is in the top ten. The CDR3 sequence is 13 residues long. V lost 3 bases to trimming and J lost 6 bases, with 10 bases between them. Germline V gene sequence: CDR1 MNHEY, CDR2 SMNVEV (reference sequence). Sequencing was done on a sample of PBMCs. V and J are TRBV27 and TRBJ2-3; no reliable D call. The receptor was isolated from a woman in her forties or fifties with colorectal cancer. DNA for the CDR3: TGTGCCAGCAGTTTGGTCTCCCTGGATACGCAGTATTTT. Amino acid sequence: CASSLVSLDTQYF.